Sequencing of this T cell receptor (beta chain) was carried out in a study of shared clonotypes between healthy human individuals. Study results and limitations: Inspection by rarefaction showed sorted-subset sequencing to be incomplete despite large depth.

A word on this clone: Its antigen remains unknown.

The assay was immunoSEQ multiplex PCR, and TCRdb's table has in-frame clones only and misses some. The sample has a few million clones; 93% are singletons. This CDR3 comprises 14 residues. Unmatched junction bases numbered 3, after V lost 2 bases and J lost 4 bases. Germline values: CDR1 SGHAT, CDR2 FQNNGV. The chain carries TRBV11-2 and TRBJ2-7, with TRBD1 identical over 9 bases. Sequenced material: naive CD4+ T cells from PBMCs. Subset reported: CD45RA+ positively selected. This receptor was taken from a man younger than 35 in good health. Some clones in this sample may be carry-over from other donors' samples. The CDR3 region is CASSLTDRGYEQYF. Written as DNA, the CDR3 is TGTGCCAGCAGCTTAACGGACAGGGGTTACGAGCAGTACTTC.